One sample yielded the 22 T cell receptor beta chains listed below, sequenced in a study of beta chain features in type 1 diabetes. Antigens of these TCRs are unknown. Sequenced material consisted of expressed TCRB transcripts (all of the isolated RNA was reverse transcribed). Libraries were prepared by immunoSEQ multiplex PCR; TCRdb keeps only in-frame clonotypes and omits some of them. The sample has approximately 100,000 clones, 25% to 35% seen once. Study-level points and caveats: People with Type 1 diabetes carried modestly yet significantly shorter TCRB CDR3s in all four CD4+ subsets.

Sequencing was performed on central memory CD4+ T cells from blood. The receptors were gathered from a woman between 18 and 29 years old with type 1 diabetes.

The V call is TRBV7-3, the J call TRBJ2-1, with D tentatively TRBD2 (6 bases). V was cut by 3 bases and J by 7 bases, with 19 bases left in between. CDR1 and CDR2 from the germline V gene are SGHTA and FQGTGA. This CDR3 comprises 16 residues. The DNA of the CDR3 is TGTGCCAGCAGCTTTCGGATTACGGGAGTAGGAAATGAGCAGTTCTTC. This translates into CASSFRITGVGNEQFF.

This sequence joins TRBV18 and TRBJ1-2; the D gene is possibly TRBD1 (5 bases). V lost 3 bases, J lost 8 bases, and 19 bases lay in between. The CDR3 runs to 15 residues. CDR1 and CDR2 (germline): KGHSH, LQKENI. The CDR3: CASSPLEGAYGGYTF. The CDR3 DNA reads TGTGCCAGCTCACCGCTGGAAGGGGCGTATGGCGGCTACACCTTC.

This clone has just a few counts. The genes are TRBV29-1 and TRBJ2-2; D is perhaps TRBD1 (6 bases). The V end was cut by 0 bases, the J end by 4 bases, with 9 bases between. The germline CDR1 and CDR2 sequences are SQVTM and ANQGSEA. The CDR3 runs 14 residues. In nucleotides, the CDR3 is TGCAGCGTTGAAGACCCCAGGGGCACCGGGGAGCTGTTTTTT. Its translation: CSVEDPRGTGELFF.

The J gene is TRBJ2-7, the V gene TRBV28; TRBD2 is a possible D gene (5 bases). The germline V gene has CDR1 MDHEN and CDR2 SYDVKM. The CDR3 runs 11 residues. V lost 2 bases, J lost 7 bases, and 6 bases lay in between. The CDR3 protein is CASSLEGEQYV. In DNA, the CDR3 is TGTGCCAGCAGTTTAGAGGGAGAGCAGTACGTC.

This clone was counted once. The J gene is TRBJ2-1, the V gene TRBV14, with 7 bases lining up with TRBD1. After removal of 1 base from V and 3 bases from J, the junction contained 3 bases not matched to a gene. The germline V gene has CDR1 SGHDN and CDR2 FVKESK. This CDR3 is 15 amino acids long. CDR3 in amino acids: CASSQGQGFYNEQFF. The CDR3 nucleotides are TGTGCCAGCAGCCAAGGACAGGGATTCTACAATGAGCAGTTCTTC.

This clone was seen a handful of times. V is TRBV2 and J is TRBJ2-3; 14 bases are shared with TRBD2. The CDR3 has 17 amino acids. Germline V lookup: CDR1 SNHLY, CDR2 FYNNEI. Losses at the gene ends were 6 bases for V and 0 bases for J; bases not matched to a gene: 5. CDR3 amino acids: CASRKGLAGASTDTQYF. The CDR3 DNA is TGTGCCAGCAGGAAGGGACTAGCGGGGGCCAGCACAGATACGCAGTATTTT.

This clone was counted between two and nine times. This chain connects TRBV28 to TRBJ2-7; 12 bases agree with TRBD2. Unmatched junction bases numbered 7, after V lost 5 bases and J lost 11 bases. CDR1 and CDR2 (germline): MDHEN, SYDVKM. This CDR3 region has 13 residues. Here the CDR3 reads CASSTSGRPHKYV. For the CDR3, the DNA is TGTGCCAGCAGTACTAGCGGGAGGCCACATAAGTACGTC.

The J gene is TRBJ2-1, the V gene TRBV7-2; 14 nucleotides line up with TRBD2. The germline CDR1 and CDR2 sequences are SGHTA and FQGNSA. The CDR3 is 18 amino acids. V was clipped by 4 bases and J by 7 bases; unmatched bases: 12. The DNA of the CDR3 is TGTGCCAGCAGCTCGGGGACTAGCGGGAGAGGGCGGGATAATGAGCAGTTCTTC. This gives the protein CASSSGTSGRGRDNEQFF.

The CDR3 here is CASSQDGGRHTGELFF. The CDR3, as DNA: TGCGCCAGCAGCCAAGATGGCGGGAGGCACACCGGGGAGCTGTTTTTT. V gene TRBV4-3 combines with J gene TRBJ2-2; 8 bases agree with TRBD2. The germline V gene has CDR1 LGHNA and CDR2 YSLEER. CDR3 size: 16 residues. J gave up 3 bases and V 0 bases, and 3 bases lay outside the gene matches.

The chain is built from TRBV9 and TRBJ2-1; TRBD2 agrees at 8 bases. The CDR3 length is 14 residues. V dropped 4 bases and J dropped 6; count of bases not matched to a gene: 6. CDR1 and CDR2 (germline): SGDLS, YYNGEE. CDR3 sequence (DNA): TGTGCCAGCAGCTTCGGACTAGCCCGCAATGAGCAGTTCTTC. It encodes CASSFGLARNEQFF.

The chain recombines TRBV9 with TRBJ2-1, with 7 bases fitting TRBD2. Germline CDR1 and CDR2: SGDLS and YYNGEE. V shed 0 bases and J 5 bases; nucleotides not matched to a gene: 2. The CDR3 loop spans 14 amino acids. CDR3 loop: CASSVGTRDNEQFF. Here the CDR3 DNA reads TGTGCCAGCAGCGTAGGGACTAGAGACAATGAGCAGTTCTTC.

This chain uses TRBV25-1 with TRBJ1-2; D is possibly TRBD1 (5 bases). V lost 3 bases and J lost 2, with 13 bases in between. Germline CDR1 is MGHDK and CDR2 is SYGVNS. This CDR3 contains 15 residues. CDR3 protein: CASSEGGWDNYGYTF. The CDR3 DNA follows: TGTGCCAGCAGTGAGGGAGGCTGGGACAACTATGGCTACACCTTC.

The chain uses TRBV5-1 and TRBJ2-3; 11 bases align to TRBD2. There are 17 residues in the CDR3. Germline CDR1 is SGHRS and CDR2 is YFSETQ. Trimming removed 4 bases from V and 0 bases from J; junction bases left unmatched: 7. This chain's CDR3 is CASSRLAGRPSTDTQYF. In DNA form, the CDR3 reads TGCGCCAGCAGCCGACTAGCGGGGCGCCCTAGCACAGATACGCAGTATTTT.

The chain uses TRBV4-3 and TRBJ1-6; D unclear. The V gene lost 0 bases and the J gene lost 4 bases, with 7 bases spanning the gap. CDR3 length equals 15 residues. The germline V gene encodes CDR1 LGHNA and CDR2 YSLEER. Here the CDR3 reads CASSQEQSYNSPLHF. In DNA, the CDR3 is TGCGCCAGCAGCCAAGAACAGAGTTATAATTCACCCCTCCACTTT.

The CDR3 bases are TGCGCCAGCAGCGGCGGGACTCTACGGGAGACCCAGTACTTC. Protein product: CASSGGTLRETQYF. The chain recombines TRBV5-1 with TRBJ2-5; D may be TRBD2 (6 bases). The CDR3 is made up of 14 amino acids. Germline-derived CDR1 and CDR2 are SGHRS and YFSETQ. The germline V and J ends were trimmed by 4 bases and 5 bases, with 15 bases remaining between them.

V gene TRBV7-8 combines with J gene TRBJ2-2; tentatively, D is TRBD2 (6 bases). The CDR3 is 16 residues long. V lost 6 bases, J lost 1 base, and 15 bases lay in between. Germline assignment: CDR1 SGHVS and CDR2 FQNEAQ. The CDR3 loop is CASSRGGARNTGELFF. CDR3 in DNA: TGTGCCAGCAGTCGAGGAGGGGCGCGGAACACCGGGGAGCTGTTTTTT.

The chain employs TRBV6-1 and TRBJ1-2; no firm D call. The CDR3 has 14 residues. Germline lookup yields CDR1 MNHNS and CDR2 SASEGT. V was clipped by 1 base and J by 8 bases, with 14 bases between them. The CDR3 nucleotides are TGTGCCAGCAGTGAAGTTAGGGCCCGAGGGGGCTACACCTTC. This gives the protein CASSEVRARGGYTF.

This clone has more than one count but fewer than ten. This chain joins TRBV30 and TRBJ1-1; D might be TRBD1 (6 bases). Germline CDR1 and CDR2: GTSNPN and SVGIG (reference sequence). The V end was cut by 4 bases, the J end by 2 bases, with 20 bases between. The CDR3 sequence is 16 residues long. The CDR3 reads CAWIVMGRGFNTEAFF. Here the CDR3 DNA reads TGTGCCTGGATTGTAATGGGTAGGGGGTTTAACACTGAAGCTTTCTTT.

The V and J genes are TRBV4-3 and TRBJ2-3; the D is unclear. CDR3 length: 14 residues. Per the germline V gene, CDR1 is LGHNA and CDR2 is YSLEER. V dropped 4 bases and J dropped 3 bases, with 11 bases sitting between them. This CDR3 is CASSRASRTDTQYF. As DNA, the CDR3 is TGCGCCAGCAGCCGAGCGTCGAGGACAGATACGCAGTATTTT.

The chain employs TRBV5-4 and TRBJ2-1; possibly TRBD2 for D (6 bases). There are 16 residues in the CDR3. Germline V gene lookup returns CDR1 SGHNT and CDR2 YYREEE (reference sequence). The V end was cut by 2 bases, the J end by 5 bases, with 17 bases between. The CDR3 DNA reads as TGTGCCAGCAGCTTAATCAGCGGGCACCTCAACAATGAGCAGTTCTTC. Its protein is CASSLISGHLNNEQFF.

The V gene is TRBV10-3, the J gene TRBJ2-1; 7 bases line up with TRBD2. The CDR3 covers 14 residues. Germline V lookup: CDR1 ENHRY, CDR2 SYGVKD. J lost 3 bases, V lost 3 bases, and 2 bases had no gene match. In DNA form, the CDR3 reads TGTGCCATCAGTGATAGGACTAGCTACAATGAGCAGTTCTTC. This codes for CAISDRTSYNEQFF.

This clone has more than one count but fewer than ten. The chain recombines TRBV5-5 with TRBJ2-1; weak D call: TRBD2 (6 bases). CDR3 length: 14 amino acids. V dropped 4 bases and J dropped 16 bases, with 24 bases sitting between them. CDR1 SGHKS and CDR2 YYEKEE come from the germline V gene (reference sequence). CDR3: CASSQELLAQSRFF. The DNA of the CDR3 is TGTGCCAGCAGCCAAGAATTACTAGCCCAGTCGCGATTCTTC.